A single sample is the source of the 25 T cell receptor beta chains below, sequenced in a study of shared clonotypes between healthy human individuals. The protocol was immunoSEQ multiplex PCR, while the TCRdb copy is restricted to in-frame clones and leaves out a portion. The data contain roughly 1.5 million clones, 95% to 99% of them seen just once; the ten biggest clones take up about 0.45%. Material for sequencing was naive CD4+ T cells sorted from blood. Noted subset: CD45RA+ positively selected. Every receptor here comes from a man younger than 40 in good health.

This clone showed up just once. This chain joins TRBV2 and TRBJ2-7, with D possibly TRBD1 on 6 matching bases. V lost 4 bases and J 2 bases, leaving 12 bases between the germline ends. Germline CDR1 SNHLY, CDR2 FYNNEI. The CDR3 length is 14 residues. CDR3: CASSVGRGTYEQYF. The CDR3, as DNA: TGTGCCAGCAGTGTTGGCAGGGGTACCTACGAGCAGTACTTC.

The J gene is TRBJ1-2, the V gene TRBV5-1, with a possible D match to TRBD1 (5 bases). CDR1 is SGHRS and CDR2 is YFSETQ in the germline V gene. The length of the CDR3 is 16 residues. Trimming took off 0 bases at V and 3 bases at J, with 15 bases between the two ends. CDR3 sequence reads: CASSLERGRADYGYTF. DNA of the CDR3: TGCGCCAGCAGCTTGGAGAGGGGACGGGCGGACTATGGCTACACCTTC.

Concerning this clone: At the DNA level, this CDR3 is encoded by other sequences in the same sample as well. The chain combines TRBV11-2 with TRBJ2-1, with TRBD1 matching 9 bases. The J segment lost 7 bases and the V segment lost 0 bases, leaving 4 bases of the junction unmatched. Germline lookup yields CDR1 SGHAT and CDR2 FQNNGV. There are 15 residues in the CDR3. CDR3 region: CASSLEQGAWNEQFF. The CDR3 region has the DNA TGTGCCAGCAGCTTAGAACAGGGGGCATGGAATGAGCAGTTCTTC.

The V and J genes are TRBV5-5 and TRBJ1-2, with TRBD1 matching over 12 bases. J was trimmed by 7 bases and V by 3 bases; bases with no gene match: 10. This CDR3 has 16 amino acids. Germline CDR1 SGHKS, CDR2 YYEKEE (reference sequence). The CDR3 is CASSYVSGTGGPGYTF. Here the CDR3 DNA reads TGTGCCAGCAGCTATGTCTCCGGGACAGGGGGCCCTGGCTACACCTTC.

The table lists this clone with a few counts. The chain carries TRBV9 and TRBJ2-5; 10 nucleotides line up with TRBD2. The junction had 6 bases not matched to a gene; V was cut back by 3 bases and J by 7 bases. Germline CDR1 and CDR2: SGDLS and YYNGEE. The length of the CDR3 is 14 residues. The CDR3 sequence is CASSGASGSRTQYF. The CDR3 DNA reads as TGTGCCAGCAGCGGGGCTAGCGGGAGTCGGACCCAGTACTTC.

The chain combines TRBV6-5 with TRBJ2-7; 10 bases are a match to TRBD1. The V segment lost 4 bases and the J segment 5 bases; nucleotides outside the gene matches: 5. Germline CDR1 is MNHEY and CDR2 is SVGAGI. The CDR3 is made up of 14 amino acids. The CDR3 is CASSWDRGSDEQYF. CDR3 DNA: TGTGCCAGCAGTTGGGACAGGGGATCCGACGAGCAGTACTTC.

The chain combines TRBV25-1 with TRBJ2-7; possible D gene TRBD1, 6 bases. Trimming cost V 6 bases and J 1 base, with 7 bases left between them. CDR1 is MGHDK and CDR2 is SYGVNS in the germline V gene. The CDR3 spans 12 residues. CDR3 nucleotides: TGTGCCAGCAGCAGGGGATCCTACGAGCAGTACTTC. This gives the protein CASSRGSYEQYF.

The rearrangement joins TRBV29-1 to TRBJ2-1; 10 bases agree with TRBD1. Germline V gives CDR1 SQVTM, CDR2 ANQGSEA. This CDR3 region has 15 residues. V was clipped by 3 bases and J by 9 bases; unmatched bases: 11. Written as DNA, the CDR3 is TGCAGCGTTGAGGGTGGGACAGGGGTGAAGGGTGAGCAGTTCTTC. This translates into CSVEGGTGVKGEQFF.

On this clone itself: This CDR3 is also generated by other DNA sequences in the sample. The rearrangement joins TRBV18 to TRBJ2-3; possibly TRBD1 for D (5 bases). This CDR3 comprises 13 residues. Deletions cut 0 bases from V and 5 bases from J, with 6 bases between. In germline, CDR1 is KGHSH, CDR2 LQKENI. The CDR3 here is CASSPPQGDTQYF. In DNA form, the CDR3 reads TGTGCCAGCTCACCACCTCAGGGAGATACGCAGTATTTT.

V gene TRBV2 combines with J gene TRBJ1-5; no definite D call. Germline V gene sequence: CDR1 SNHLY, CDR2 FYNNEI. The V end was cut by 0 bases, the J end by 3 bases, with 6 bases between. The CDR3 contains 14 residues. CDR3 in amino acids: CASSEAPSNQPQHF. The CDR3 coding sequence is TGTGCCAGCAGTGAAGCGCCCTCCAATCAGCCCCAGCATTTT.

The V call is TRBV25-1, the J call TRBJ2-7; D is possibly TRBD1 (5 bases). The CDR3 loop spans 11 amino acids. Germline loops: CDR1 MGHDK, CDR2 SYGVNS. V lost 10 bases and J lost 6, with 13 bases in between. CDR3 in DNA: TGTGCCACCGCTTCTAGGGGCGAGCAGTACTTC. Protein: CATASRGEQYF.

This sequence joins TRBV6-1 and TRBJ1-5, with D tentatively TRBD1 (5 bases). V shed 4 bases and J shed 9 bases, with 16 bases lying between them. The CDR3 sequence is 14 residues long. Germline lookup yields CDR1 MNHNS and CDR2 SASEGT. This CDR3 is CASSVGRGQRPQHF. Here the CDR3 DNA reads TGTGCCAGCAGTGTTGGTAGGGGTCAGAGGCCCCAGCATTTT.

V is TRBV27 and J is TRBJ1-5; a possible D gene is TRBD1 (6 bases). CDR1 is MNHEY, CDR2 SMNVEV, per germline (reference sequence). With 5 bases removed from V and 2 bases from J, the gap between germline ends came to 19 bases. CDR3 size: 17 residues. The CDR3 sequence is CASSGLSVGGGNQPQHF. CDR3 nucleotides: TGTGCCAGCAGTGGGCTATCAGTTGGGGGCGGCAATCAGCCCCAGCATTTT.

The CDR3 region is CASSLARGGPEQYF. In nucleotides, the CDR3 is TGTGCCAGCAGTTTGGCGAGAGGTGGTCCCGAGCAGTACTTC. The J gene is TRBJ2-7, the V gene TRBV6-5; D is unresolved. CDR3 length equals 14 residues. Germline V gives CDR1 MNHEY, CDR2 SVGAGI. V lost 4 bases and J lost 6, with 16 bases in between.

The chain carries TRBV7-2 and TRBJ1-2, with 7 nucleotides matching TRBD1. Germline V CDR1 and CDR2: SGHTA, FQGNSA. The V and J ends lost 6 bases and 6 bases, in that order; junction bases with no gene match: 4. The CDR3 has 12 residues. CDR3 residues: CASSQGGNGYTF. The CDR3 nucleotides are TGTGCCAGCAGTCAAGGGGGCAATGGCTACACCTTC.

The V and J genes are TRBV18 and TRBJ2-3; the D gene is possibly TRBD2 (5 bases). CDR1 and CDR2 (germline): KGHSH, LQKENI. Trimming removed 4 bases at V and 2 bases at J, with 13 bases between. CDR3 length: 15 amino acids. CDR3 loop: CASSQIGLDTDTQYF. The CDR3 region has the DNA TGTGCCAGCTCACAAATTGGACTCGACACAGATACGCAGTATTTT. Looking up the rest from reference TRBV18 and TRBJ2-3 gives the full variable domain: NAGVMQNPRHLVRRRGQEARLRCSPMKGHSHVYWYRQLPEEGLKFMVYLQKENIIDESGMPKERFSAEFPKEGPSILRIQQVVRGDSAAYFCASSQIGLDTDTQYFGPGTRLTVL.

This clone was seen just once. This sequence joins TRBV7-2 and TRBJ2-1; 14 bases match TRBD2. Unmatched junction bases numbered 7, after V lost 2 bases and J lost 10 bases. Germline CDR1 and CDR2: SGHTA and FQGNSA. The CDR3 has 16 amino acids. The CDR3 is CASSLLPGLAGVEQFF. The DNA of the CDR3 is TGTGCCAGCAGCTTATTGCCGGGACTAGCGGGAGTGGAGCAGTTCTTC.

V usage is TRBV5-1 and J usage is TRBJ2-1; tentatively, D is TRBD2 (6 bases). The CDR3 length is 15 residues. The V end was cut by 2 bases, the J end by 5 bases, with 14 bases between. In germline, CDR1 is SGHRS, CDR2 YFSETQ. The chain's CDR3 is CASSLVLAPNNEQFF. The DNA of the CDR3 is TGCGCCAGCAGCTTAGTACTAGCTCCTAACAATGAGCAGTTCTTC.

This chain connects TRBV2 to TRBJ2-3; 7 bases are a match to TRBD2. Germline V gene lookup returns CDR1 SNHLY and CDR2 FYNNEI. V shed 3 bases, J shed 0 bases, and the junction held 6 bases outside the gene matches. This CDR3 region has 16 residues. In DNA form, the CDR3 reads TGTGCCAGCAGTGAGGGAGGGGACCTTAGCACAGATACGCAGTATTTT. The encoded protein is CASSEGGDLSTDTQYF.

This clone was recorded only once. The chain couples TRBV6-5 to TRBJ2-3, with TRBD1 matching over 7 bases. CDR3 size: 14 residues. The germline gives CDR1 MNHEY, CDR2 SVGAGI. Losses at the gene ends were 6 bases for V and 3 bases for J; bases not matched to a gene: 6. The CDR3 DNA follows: TGTGCCAGCAGCAAACAGGGGTTGACAGATACGCAGTATTTT. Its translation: CASSKQGLTDTQYF.

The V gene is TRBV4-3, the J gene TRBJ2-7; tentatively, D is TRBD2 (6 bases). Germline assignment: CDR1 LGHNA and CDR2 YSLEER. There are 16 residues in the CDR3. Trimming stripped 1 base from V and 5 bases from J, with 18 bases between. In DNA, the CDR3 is TGCGCCAGCAGCCAAGCACCGGGACTGGCATCTCACGAGCAGTACTTC. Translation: CASSQAPGLASHEQYF.

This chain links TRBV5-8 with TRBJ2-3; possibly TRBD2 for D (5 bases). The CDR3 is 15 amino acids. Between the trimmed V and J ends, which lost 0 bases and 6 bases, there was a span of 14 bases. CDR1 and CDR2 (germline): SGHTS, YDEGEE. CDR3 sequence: CASSLGGRGSDTQYF. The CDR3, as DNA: TGTGCCAGCAGCTTGGGAGGGAGAGGGTCGGATACGCAGTATTTT. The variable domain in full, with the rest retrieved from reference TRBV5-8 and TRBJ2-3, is EAGVTQSPTHLIKTRGQQATLRCSPISGHTSVYWYQQALGLGLQFLLWYDEGEERNRGNFPPRFSGRQFPNYSSELNVNALELEDSALYLCASSLGGRGSDTQYFGPGTRLTVL.

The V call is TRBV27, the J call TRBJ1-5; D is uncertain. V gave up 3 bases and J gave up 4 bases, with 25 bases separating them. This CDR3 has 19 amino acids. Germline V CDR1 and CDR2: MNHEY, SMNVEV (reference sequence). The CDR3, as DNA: TGTGCCAGCAGTTTCTGCCTCCTCCGCCACAGCCGGTTTAATCAGCCCCAGCATTTT. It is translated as CASSFCLLRHSRFNQPQHF.

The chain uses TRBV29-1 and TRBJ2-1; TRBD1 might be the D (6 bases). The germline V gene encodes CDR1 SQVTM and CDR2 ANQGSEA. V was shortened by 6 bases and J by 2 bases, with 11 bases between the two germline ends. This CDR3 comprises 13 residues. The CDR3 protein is CSVSGVAYNEQFF. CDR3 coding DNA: TGCAGCGTCTCAGGGGTTGCCTACAATGAGCAGTTCTTC.

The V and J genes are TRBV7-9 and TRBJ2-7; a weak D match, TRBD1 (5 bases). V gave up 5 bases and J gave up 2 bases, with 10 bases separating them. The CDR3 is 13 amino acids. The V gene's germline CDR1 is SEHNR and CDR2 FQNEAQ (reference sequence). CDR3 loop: CASSEDTPYEQYF. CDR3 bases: TGTGCCAGCAGCGAGGACACCCCCTACGAGCAGTACTTC. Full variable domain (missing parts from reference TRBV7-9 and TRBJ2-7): DTGVSQNPRHKITKRGQNVTFRCDPISEHNRLYWYRQTLGQGPEFLTYFQNEAQLEKSRLLSDRFSAERPKGSFSTLEIQRTEQGDSAMYLCASSEDTPYEQYFGPGTRLTVT.